Presented here are 28 T cell receptor beta chains from one specimen sequenced in a study of T cells expressing NK-cell markers. One entry per CDR3 protein, without DNA, is what TCRdb gives after re-calling the 5' RACE reads. In total, the table holds 150,000 to 180,000 distinct CDR3 sequences. The sequencing sample was made of blood T cells: a sorted CD56 or NKG2C T cell subset, CD4+ or CD8+ T cells, or bulk PBMC T cells (not recorded which). The source is a woman aged 45 to 65 in good health.

J is TRBJ1-1 and V is TRBV4-1. This CDR3 is built from 15 residues. Germline V lookup: CDR1 MGHRA, CDR2 YSYEKL. CDR3 loop: CASSHSGGRYTEAFF.

This chain links TRBV3-1 with TRBJ2-7; TCRdb gives TRBD1 as the D gene, but with no DNA this cannot be confirmed. The V gene's germline CDR1 is LGHDT and CDR2 YNNKEL (reference sequence). The CDR3 is made up of 16 amino acids. Here the CDR3 reads CASSQHTGASSYEQYF.

This rearrangement joins TRBV6-6 to TRBJ2-3; the D gene TCRdb calls, TRBD1, cannot be checked with no DNA. This CDR3 is built from 13 residues. Germline CDR1 is MNHNY and CDR2 is SVGAGI (reference sequence). The CDR3 reads CASRRTERDTQYF.

The chain has TRBV7-9 and TRBJ2-7; as DNA is missing, the TRBD2 call by TCRdb cannot be tested. In germline, CDR1 is SEHNR, CDR2 FQNEAQ (reference sequence). The length of the CDR3 is 13 residues. The CDR3 region is CASVRPSSYEQYF.

The rearrangement joins TRBV6-5 to TRBJ1-2. This CDR3 has 15 amino acids. The V gene's germline CDR1 is MNHEY and CDR2 SVGAGI. The CDR3: CASKDQVHGFYGYTF.

The rearrangement links TRBV5-1 to TRBJ2-3; TCRdb names TRBD2, which stays unverified in the absence of DNA. The CDR3 loop spans 14 amino acids. Germline loops: CDR1 SGHRS, CDR2 YFSETQ. The CDR3 reads CASSLSEGMDTQYF.

This rearrangement joins TRBV7-9 to TRBJ2-5; as DNA is missing, the TRBD1 call by TCRdb cannot be tested. In germline, CDR1 is SEHNR, CDR2 FQNEAQ (reference sequence). This CDR3 has 15 residues. The CDR3 loop is CASSPPDRYQETQYF.

The chain is built from TRBV10-3 and TRBJ2-7; TCRdb designates TRBD2, a call that cannot be tested without DNA. Germline V gene lookup returns CDR1 ENHRY and CDR2 SYGVKD. The CDR3 totals 16 residues. CDR3 amino acids: CATLSTGTSGSYEQYF.

The chain has TRBV25-1 and TRBJ2-7; TCRdb lists TRBD2, though no DNA is available to test this call. This CDR3 is 12 amino acids long. Germline V CDR1 and CDR2: MGHDK, SYGVNS. The CDR3 here is CASSSRTGEQYF.

The chain recombines TRBV21-1 with TRBJ1-4. TRBV21-1 is a recognized pseudogene. CDR3 length equals 17 residues. This chain's CDR3 is CASSPGFKTDRNEKLFF.

This chain links TRBV10-3 with TRBJ1-4; lacking DNA, the TRBD1 call made by TCRdb goes unchecked. The V gene's germline CDR1 is ENHRY and CDR2 SYGVKD. The CDR3 is 13 residues long. CDR3 loop: CATEDSSREKLFF.

The V and J genes are TRBV4-1 and TRBJ1-1. This CDR3 comprises 14 residues. The germline V gene encodes CDR1 MGHRA and CDR2 YSYEKL. The CDR3 loop reads CASSPGGGDTEAFF.

This chain joins TRBV6-5 and TRBJ1-1. Germline V CDR1 and CDR2: MNHEY, SVGAGI. This CDR3 is 14 amino acids long. CDR3: CASSYGGGGTEAFF.

CDR3 loop: CASSQESLAGEGAYNEQFF. The chain is built from TRBV4-2 and TRBJ2-1; TCRdb outputs TRBD2, but without DNA this stays unchecked. The CDR3 loop spans 19 amino acids. The V gene's germline CDR1 is LGHNA and CDR2 YNFKEQ.

The CDR3 loop reads CASRTQGTGTYGYTF. This chain uses TRBV7-9 with TRBJ1-2; TCRdb designates TRBD1, a call that cannot be tested without DNA. From germline, CDR1 is SEHNR and CDR2 FQNEAQ (reference sequence). The CDR3 has 15 amino acids.

J is TRBJ2-5 and V is TRBV27; TCRdb's assignment of TRBD1 cannot be checked, as there is no DNA. Germline values: CDR1 MNHEY, CDR2 SMNVEV (reference sequence). The CDR3 runs to 15 residues. CDR3: CASSSPQGVRETQYF.

The chain links TRBV9 to TRBJ2-1; TCRdb indicates TRBD1, and absent DNA this call remains unverified. The CDR3 runs 15 residues. Looked up from germline, CDR1 is SGDLS and CDR2 is YYNGEE. The CDR3 region is CASSPGWGPYNEQFF.

This chain joins TRBV12-3 or TRBV12-4 and TRBJ2-1; with no DNA, the TCRdb D assignment of TRBD2 cannot be verified. This CDR3 contains 14 residues. This chain's CDR3 is CASSPTMGLNEQFF.

The gene calls are TRBV20-1 and TRBJ2-1; TCRdb proposes TRBD1, but this gene call is untestable without DNA. The V gene's germline CDR1 is DFQATT and CDR2 SNEGSKA (reference sequence). The CDR3 length is 16 residues. CDR3 sequence reads: CSARLLGGGGYNEQFF.

The genes are TRBV6-5 and TRBJ1-6; TCRdb outputs TRBD1, but without DNA this stays unchecked. CDR1 MNHEY and CDR2 SVGAGI come from the germline V gene. The CDR3 spans 15 residues. The CDR3 here is CASSSRTGANSPLHF.

CDR3 residues: CATGEEGNEKLFF. The chain uses TRBV24-1 and TRBJ1-4; TCRdb indicates TRBD1, and absent DNA this call remains unverified. Germline lookup yields CDR1 KGHDR and CDR2 SFDVKD. The CDR3 sequence is 13 residues long.

J is TRBJ2-7 and V is TRBV5-5; the D call of TRBD1 rests on TCRdb alone, since no DNA is present to check it. The CDR3 has 15 residues. Per germline, CDR1 SGHKS and CDR2 YYEKEE (reference sequence). The CDR3 sequence is CASSLIGGSSYEQYF.

V and J are TRBV7-8 and TRBJ1-5; TCRdb proposes TRBD1, but this gene call is untestable without DNA. Germline V gene sequence: CDR1 SGHVS, CDR2 FQNEAQ. The CDR3 runs 17 residues. CDR3 amino acids: CASSPGTVDYSNQPQHF.

This chain connects TRBV5-1 to TRBJ2-1; lacking DNA, the TRBD2 call made by TCRdb goes unchecked. This CDR3 spans 20 amino acids. Per germline, CDR1 SGHRS and CDR2 YFSETQ. This chain's CDR3 is CASSSPSGLAGGLPYNEQFF.

The chain has TRBV7-6 and TRBJ2-6. The CDR3 consists of 15 residues. The germline CDR1 and CDR2 sequences are SGHVS and FNYEAQ. The CDR3 region is CASSVGESGANVLTF.

This chain uses TRBV7-3 with TRBJ2-1; TCRdb selects TRBD1, and the lack of DNA leaves this call unchecked. CDR3 length: 14 residues. Germline CDR1 SGHTA, CDR2 FQGTGA. The CDR3 region is CASSLKPGEKEQFF.

CDR3 protein: CASSSPGSAGELFF. The rearrangement uses TRBV7-9 and TRBJ2-2; lacking DNA, the TRBD1 call made by TCRdb goes unchecked. Looked up from germline, CDR1 is SEHNR and CDR2 is FQNEAQ (reference sequence). The CDR3 spans 14 residues. Together with reference TRBV7-9 and TRBJ2-2, the CDR3 gives the full variable domain: DTGVSQNPRHKITKRGQNVTFRCDPISEHNRLYWYRQTLGQGPEFLTYFQNEAQLEKSRLLSDRFSAERPKGSFSTLEIQRTEQGDSAMYLCASSSPGSAGELFFGEGSRLTVL.

Judged by frequency, this clonotype is medium-sized. This sequence joins TRBV19 and TRBJ1-2; the TCRdb D gene call, TRBD1, has no DNA to confirm it. CDR3 length: 14 amino acids. CDR1 and CDR2 from the germline V gene are LNHDA and SQIVND (reference sequence). The CDR3 region is CASFDRAGNYGYTF.